The 25 T cell receptor beta chains reported below all come from one sample, sequenced in a study of pediatric ulcerative colitis. The assay was immunoSEQ multiplex PCR, and TCRdb's table has in-frame clones only and misses some. The sample lists tens of thousands of clones, over 60% seen once, with 15% in the top ten. One to two pinch biopsies were taken from the rectum during colonoscopy. The sequenced sample consisted of gut tissue. These TCRs come from a boy aged 5-17 years with severe ulcerative colitis.

The genes are TRBV2 and TRBJ1-2; D not certain. V dropped 8 bases and J dropped 1 base, with 11 bases sitting between them. The CDR3 runs 13 residues. Germline V lookup: CDR1 SNHLY, CDR2 FYNNEI. As DNA, the CDR3 is TGTGCCAGCGGCTCCCAAGTTAACTATGGCTACACCTTC. It encodes CASGSQVNYGYTF. The variable domain in full, completed from reference TRBV2 and TRBJ1-2, reads EPEVTQTPSHQVTQMGQEVILRCVPISNHLYFYWYRQILGQKVEFLVSFYNNEISEKSEIFDDQFSVERPDGSNFTLKIRSTKLEDSAMYFCASGSQVNYGYTFGSGTRLTVV.

This clone was detected only a few times. CDR3 DNA: TGTGCCAGCAGCTTAGTGGGGGACCTAGGATTGAGCTACACCTTC. The encoded protein is CASSLVGDLGLSYTF. The chain couples TRBV7-9 to TRBJ1-2; tentatively, D is TRBD1 (5 bases). The germline gives CDR1 SEHNR, CDR2 FQNEAQ (reference sequence). The CDR3 is made up of 15 amino acids. Trimming took 1 base from V and 9 from J, leaving 18 bases between them. Together with reference TRBV7-9 and TRBJ1-2, the CDR3 gives the full variable domain: DTGVSQNPRHKITKRGQNVTFRCDPISEHNRLYWYRQTLGQGPEFLTYFQNEAQLEKSRLLSDRFSAERPKGSFSTLEIQRTEQGDSAMYLCASSLVGDLGLSYTFGSGTRLTVV.

This clone was found a few times. V gene TRBV4-1 combines with J gene TRBJ1-2; no clear D. The CDR3 runs to 15 residues. CDR1 is MGHRA, CDR2 YSYEKL, per germline. Trimming pared 0 bases from V and 8 bases from J, leaving 16 bases between. CDR3 in DNA: TGCGCCAGCAGCCAAGATGCCACCTGGGCATTAGGCTACACCTTC. Translating it yields CASSQDATWALGYTF.

This rearrangement joins TRBV5-6 to TRBJ2-7; D not resolved. Trimming stripped 5 bases from V and 3 bases from J, with 21 bases between. Per germline, CDR1 SGHDT and CDR2 YYEEEE. The CDR3 consists of 16 residues. Here the CDR3 reads CASSFLLTRPRYEQYF. The CDR3 bases are TGTGCCAGCAGTTTCCTGCTGACCCGCCCCCGCTACGAGCAGTACTTC. The entire variable domain, with the rest obtained from reference TRBV5-6 and TRBJ2-7, is as follows: DAGVTQSPTHLIKTRGQQVTLRCSPKSGHDTVSWYQQALGQGPQFIFQYYEEEERQRGNFPDRFSGHQFPNYSSELNVNALLLGDSALYLCASSFLLTRPRYEQYFGPGTRLTVT.

The chain recombines TRBV4-2 with TRBJ2-5; D gene uncertain. The CDR3 has 14 amino acids. CDR1 and CDR2 (germline): LGHNA, YNFKEQ. Between the trimmed V and J ends, which lost 0 bases and 4 bases, there was a span of 9 bases. The CDR3 loop is CASSQDLLGETQYF. The CDR3 DNA reads TGTGCCAGCAGCCAAGATTTGCTCGGAGAGACCCAGTACTTC.

The V call is TRBV9, the J call TRBJ2-1; tentatively, D is TRBD2 (6 bases). Germline loops: CDR1 SGDLS, CDR2 YYNGEE. Trimming cost V 0 bases and J 8 bases, with 18 bases left between them. This CDR3 is 16 amino acids long. The CDR3 here is CASSVASGGPFYEQFF. CDR3 coding DNA: TGTGCCAGCAGCGTAGCATCCGGGGGACCCTTCTATGAGCAGTTCTTC.

The V and J genes are TRBV6-5 and TRBJ2-5, with 7 bases matching TRBD2. CDR1 is MNHEY and CDR2 is SVGAGI in the germline V gene. J gave up 2 bases and V 3 bases, and 6 bases lay outside the gene matches. The CDR3 runs to 15 residues. As DNA, the CDR3 is TGTGCCAGCAGTTATCACCGGACTAGACAAGAGACCCAGTACTTC. Protein sequence: CASSYHRTRQETQYF.

The J gene is TRBJ1-1, the V gene TRBV7-3; D is undetermined. The CDR3 runs to 15 residues. Per germline, CDR1 SGHTA and CDR2 FQGTGA. V gave up 5 bases and J gave up 0 bases, with 13 bases separating them. This chain's CDR3 is CASSPHGQMNTEAFF. The CDR3 nucleotides are TGTGCCAGCAGCCCCCATGGGCAAATGAACACTGAAGCTTTCTTT.

The table lists this clone with a count of one. This chain uses TRBV5-1 with TRBJ2-3, with TRBD2 as a possible D gene (6 bases). Germline lookup yields CDR1 SGHRS and CDR2 YFSETQ. The CDR3 runs to 15 residues. V lost 2 bases and J 2 bases, leaving 12 bases between the germline ends. The CDR3 loop reads CASSFAGRPTDTQYF. The CDR3 nucleotides are TGCGCCAGCAGCTTTGCGGGGAGACCCACAGATACGCAGTATTTT.

The chain couples TRBV18 to TRBJ1-4; D is unclear. CDR3 length equals 13 residues. Germline lookup yields CDR1 KGHSH and CDR2 LQKENI. Deletions cut 6 bases from V and 3 bases from J, with 8 bases between. CDR3 amino acids: CASSPAANEKLFF. CDR3 DNA: TGTGCCAGCTCTCCTGCTGCTAATGAAAAACTGTTTTTT.

The chain has TRBV7-6 and TRBJ1-6, with TRBD1 identical over 9 bases. The germline CDR1 and CDR2 sequences are SGHVS and FNYEAQ. The CDR3 covers 15 residues. V lost 5 bases, J lost 6 bases, and 5 bases stayed unmatched. CDR3 region: CASSMGQGGNSPLHF. The CDR3 DNA reads TGTGCCAGCAGCATGGGACAGGGTGGTAATTCACCCCTCCACTTT.

V usage is TRBV6-1 and J usage is TRBJ2-7; tentative D call: TRBD1 (5 bases). Germline V gene sequence: CDR1 MNHNS, CDR2 SASEGT. V was clipped by 6 bases and J by 7 bases, with 10 bases between them. The CDR3 length is 11 residues. The CDR3: CASRDSPEQYF. The CDR3, as DNA: TGTGCCAGCAGAGACAGCCCAGAGCAGTACTTC.

The chain is built from TRBV6-1 and TRBJ1-6; D is possibly TRBD1 (6 bases). In germline, CDR1 is MNHNS, CDR2 SASEGT. This CDR3 has 12 residues. Trimming pared 8 bases from V and 9 bases from J, leaving 11 bases between. CDR3 bases: TGTGCCAGCCGGACAGTCGGTTCACCCCTCCACTTT. This sequence encodes CASRTVGSPLHF.

V usage is TRBV30 and J usage is TRBJ1-6; the D gene is possibly TRBD1 (6 bases). Trimming left V 4 bases short and J 10 bases short, with 20 bases between. Germline V CDR1 and CDR2: GTSNPN, SVGIG (reference sequence). This CDR3 region has 15 residues. This CDR3 is CAWTRGPTPPSPLHF. DNA for the CDR3: TGTGCCTGGACTCGGGGGCCGACCCCCCCCTCACCCCTCCACTTT.

The V call is TRBV5-4, the J call TRBJ1-2, with D possibly being TRBD1 (6 bases). CDR1 is SGHNT, CDR2 YYREEE, per germline (reference sequence). This CDR3 comprises 12 residues. The V gene lost 5 bases and the J gene lost 13 bases, with 18 bases spanning the gap. The CDR3 DNA reads as TGTGCCAGCAGTCCCCTGGCCGGGGGGCCCACCTTC. Its translation is CASSPLAGGPTF.

J is TRBJ2-7 and V is TRBV6-5, with 8 bases lining up with TRBD1. V gave up 5 bases and J gave up 6 bases; unmatched junction bases: 6. Germline V lookup: CDR1 MNHEY, CDR2 SVGAGI. This CDR3 has 13 residues. The CDR3 sequence: CASSRTGWAEQYF. The CDR3 DNA sequence: TGTGCCAGCAGTCGGACAGGGTGGGCCGAGCAGTACTTC.

The genes are TRBV5-6 and TRBJ1-1; D remains ambiguous. In germline, CDR1 is SGHDT, CDR2 YYEEEE. The length of the CDR3 is 12 residues. V was cut by 4 bases and J by 6 bases, with 10 bases left in between. CDR3 sequence reads: CASSRGRAEAFF. The CDR3 DNA is TGTGCCAGCAGCCGGGGAAGGGCTGAAGCTTTCTTT.

This chain uses TRBV5-1 with TRBJ1-2; tentative D call: TRBD1 (5 bases). The CDR3 contains 15 residues. The V end was cut by 0 bases, the J end by 3 bases, with 12 bases between. Germline loops: CDR1 SGHRS, CDR2 YFSETQ. The DNA of the CDR3 is TGCGCCAGCAGCTTGGCCGGGGGGTTTTACTATGGCTACACCTTC. It translates to CASSLAGGFYYGYTF. Using reference TRBV5-1 and TRBJ1-2 for the parts outside the CDR3, the full variable domain is KAGVTQTPRYLIKTRGQQVTLSCSPISGHRSVSWYQQTPGQGLQFLFEYFSETQRNKGNFPGRFSGRQFSNSRSEMNVSTLELGDSALYLCASSLAGGFYYGYTFGSGTRLTVV.

The J gene is TRBJ2-7, the V gene TRBV18; weak D call: TRBD1 (6 bases). The length of the CDR3 is 14 residues. Germline values: CDR1 KGHSH, CDR2 LQKENI. V lost 2 bases and J 5 bases, leaving 13 bases between the germline ends. The CDR3 reads CASSPRTKGDEQYF. CDR3 DNA: TGTGCCAGCTCACCAAGGACCAAGGGGGACGAGCAGTACTTC.

V gene TRBV29-1 combines with J gene TRBJ1-2; D is uncertain. Germline lookup yields CDR1 SQVTM and CDR2 ANQGSEA. V lost 8 bases and J lost 5, with 15 bases in between. The CDR3 contains 12 residues. The CDR3 nucleotides are TGCAGCTTAACGGACGGGAAATATGGCTACACCTTC. Encoded protein: CSLTDGKYGYTF.

This clone appeared a single time. The rearrangement links TRBV6-5 to TRBJ2-2, with a tentative D call TRBD1 (6 bases). There are 12 residues in the CDR3. Trimming cost V 7 bases and J 5 bases, with 8 bases left between them. The germline V gene has CDR1 MNHEY and CDR2 SVGAGI. The CDR3 loop is CASTQGTGELFF. The CDR3 DNA is TGTGCCAGCACCCAGGGGACCGGGGAGCTGTTTTTT.

This chain joins TRBV7-2 and TRBJ1-6; weak D call: TRBD1 (6 bases). This CDR3 is built from 12 residues. The V gene lost 5 bases and the J gene lost 10 bases, with 9 bases spanning the gap. Per germline, CDR1 SGHTA and CDR2 FQGNSA. CDR3 coding DNA: TGTGCCAGCAGCAAGGACAGATCACCCCTCCACTTT. Amino acids: CASSKDRSPLHF.

The chain combines TRBV5-6 with TRBJ2-3, with D tentatively TRBD1 or TRBD2 (5 bases each). Trimming left V 0 bases short and J 2 bases short, with 13 bases between. The CDR3 runs 16 residues. Germline loops: CDR1 SGHDT, CDR2 YYEEEE. The CDR3 region is CASSLGWGSTTDTQYF. CDR3 coding DNA: TGTGCCAGCAGCTTGGGATGGGGGTCCACCACAGATACGCAGTATTTT.

The gene calls are TRBV6-4 and TRBJ2-2; D gene unclear. This CDR3 comprises 14 residues. Germline CDR1 MRHNA, CDR2 SNTAGT. V was shortened by 3 bases and J by 0 bases, with 5 bases between the two germline ends. The chain's CDR3 is CASSESPNTGELFF. Here the CDR3 DNA reads TGTGCCAGCAGTGAGTCCCCGAACACCGGGGAGCTGTTTTTT.

This chain connects TRBV6-1 to TRBJ1-5; D uncertain. The CDR3 covers 13 residues. CDR1 MNHNS and CDR2 SASEGT come from the germline V gene. Trimming removed 2 bases at V and 7 bases at J, with 9 bases between. The CDR3 sequence is CASSEFTRQPQHF. The CDR3 DNA is TGTGCCAGCAGTGAATTCACGCGGCAGCCCCAGCATTTT.